These 14 T cell receptor beta chains originate from one sample sequenced in a study of OX40 agonist ivuxolimab in advanced cancers. TCRdb's table, derived via immunoSEQ multiplex PCR, lists solely in-frame clones and lacks some. The sample carries 78,000 or so clones, roughly 86% recorded once. The material sequenced was CD4+ or CD8+ T cells sorted from blood, taken in a trial of the OX40 agonist ivuxolimab. The receptors were gathered from an adult with an advanced solid tumor such as melanoma, head and neck, liver or kidney cancer.

This clone occurred once. This chain links TRBV7-8 with TRBJ1-1; no definite D call. The V and J ends lost 5 bases and 3 bases respectively, with 16 bases between them. The CDR3 extends over 15 amino acids. CDR1 and CDR2 from the germline V gene are SGHVS and FQNEAQ. CDR3 nucleotides: TGTGCCAGCAGCCTAAGCTGGACGGCGGACACTGAAGCTTTCTTT. This encodes CASSLSWTADTEAFF. Combining the CDR3 with reference TRBV7-8 and TRBJ1-1 gives the whole variable domain GAGVSQSPRYKVAKRGQDVALRCDPISGHVSLFWYQQALGQGPEFLTYFQNEAQLDKSGLPSDRFFAERPEGSVSTLKIQRTQQEDSAVYLCASSLSWTADTEAFFGQGTRLTVV.

The V gene is TRBV2, the J gene TRBJ1-4; D may be TRBD1 (6 bases). Germline lookup yields CDR1 SNHLY and CDR2 FYNNEI. V was shortened by 7 bases and J by 3 bases, with 15 bases between the two germline ends. There are 15 residues in the CDR3. CDR3 sequence (DNA): TGTGCCAGCACCCCGCGGGGGGCGGCTAATGAAAAACTGTTTTTT. Its translation: CASTPRGAANEKLFF.

The chain has TRBV28 and TRBJ2-7, with TRBD1 matching over 9 bases. Per the germline V gene, CDR1 is MDHEN and CDR2 is SYDVKM. Trimming removed 7 bases from V and 5 bases from J; junction bases left unmatched: 9. This CDR3 is 14 amino acids long. The CDR3 nucleotides are TGTGCCAGCATGACCGGGACAGGGAAGCACGAGCAGTACTTC. Translated, it gives CASMTGTGKHEQYF.

This clone appeared once. The rearrangement links TRBV2 to TRBJ1-2, with 8 nucleotides matching TRBD1. The CDR3 extends over 14 amino acids. The germline V gene encodes CDR1 SNHLY and CDR2 FYNNEI. V lost 7 bases and J lost 6; bases outside the gene matches: 10. The CDR3 coding sequence is TGTGCCAGCACGGGGACAGGCGCTGAAGATGGCTACACCTTC. It is translated as CASTGTGAEDGYTF. Based on the CDR3 plus reference TRBV2 and TRBJ1-2, the full variable domain is EPEVTQTPSHQVTQMGQEVILRCVPISNHLYFYWYRQILGQKVEFLVSFYNNEISEKSEIFDDQFSVERPDGSNFTLKIRSTKLEDSAMYFCASTGTGAEDGYTFGSGTRLTVV.

The chain combines TRBV6-5 with TRBJ2-3; tentatively, D is TRBD1 (6 bases). The germline V gene has CDR1 MNHEY and CDR2 SVGAGI. The CDR3 has 14 amino acids. Trimming left V 4 bases short and J 10 bases short, with 18 bases between. This CDR3 is CASSSPRGGGAQYF. In DNA form, the CDR3 reads TGTGCCAGCAGTTCCCCCCGTGGGGGCGGTGCGCAGTATTTT.

The chain is built from TRBV18 and TRBJ1-3; the D is unclear. V was trimmed by 3 bases and J by 0 bases, leaving 9 bases between them. The germline CDR1 and CDR2 sequences are KGHSH and LQKENI. The CDR3 has 15 residues. For the CDR3, the DNA is TGTGCCAGCTCACCGAATGGGTACTCTGGAAACACCATATATTTT. Translated: CASSPNGYSGNTIYF.

This chain links TRBV18 with TRBJ1-1, with 12 positions matching TRBD1. V dropped 1 base and J dropped 4; count of bases not matched to a gene: 7. CDR1 is KGHSH, CDR2 LQKENI, per germline. The CDR3 spans 17 residues. For the CDR3, the DNA is TGTGCCAGCTCACCACTCGGGACAGGGGGCCGCGGCACTGAAGCTTTCTTT. This gives the protein CASSPLGTGGRGTEAFF.

This clone has only one observation. The rearrangement links TRBV7-6 to TRBJ1-1; maybe TRBD1 (6 bases). Germline V gene data show CDR1 as SGHVS and CDR2 as FNYEAQ. The length of the CDR3 is 15 residues. V was pared by 2 bases and J by 3 bases, with 13 bases between. CDR3 sequence (DNA): TGTGCCAGCAGCTTATCATGGGGGCGGGACACTGAAGCTTTCTTT. As protein: CASSLSWGRDTEAFF.

The chain joins TRBV6-5 to TRBJ1-5; 8 nucleotides agree with TRBD1. Trimming took 6 bases from V and 4 from J; bases not matched to a gene: 5. This CDR3 contains 14 residues. The germline V gene has CDR1 MNHEY and CDR2 SVGAGI. This CDR3 reads CASSQGQANQPQHF. The CDR3 DNA reads TGTGCCAGCAGCCAGGGACAGGCGAATCAGCCCCAGCATTTT.

This clone was seen only once. At the DNA level, this CDR3 is encoded by other sequences in the same sample as well. The chain uses TRBV6-6 and TRBJ2-7, with TRBD1 matching 9 bases. The junction had 7 bases not matched to a gene; V was cut back by 9 bases and J by 1 base. The CDR3 is 14 amino acids. Germline values: CDR1 MNHNY, CDR2 SVGAGI (reference sequence). CDR3 nucleotide sequence: TGTGCCAGTAGCCGGACAGGGGATTCCTACGAGCAGTACTTC. It translates to CASSRTGDSYEQYF.

The chain joins TRBV29-1 to TRBJ2-5; 9 bases align to TRBD1. V was clipped by 0 bases and J by 5 bases; unmatched bases: 19. This CDR3 has 19 residues. CDR1 and CDR2 (germline): SQVTM, ANQGSEA. The CDR3 region has the DNA TGCAGCGTTGAAGATCTAATGGTCGGCGGGGGACAGGGAGTCGAGACCCAGTACTTC. Amino acids: CSVEDLMVGGGQGVETQYF.

The V gene is TRBV5-4, the J gene TRBJ2-5; maybe TRBD2 (5 bases). Germline CDR1 is SGHNT and CDR2 is YYREEE (reference sequence). Trimming took 2 bases from V and 5 from J, leaving 16 bases between them. The CDR3 contains 15 residues. CDR3 amino acids: CASSFKSSGRETQYF. CDR3 bases: TGTGCCAGCAGCTTCAAGTCCAGCGGTAGGGAGACCCAGTACTTC.

Here the CDR3 reads CASSSWGRGGYTF. The DNA of the CDR3 is TGTGCCAGCAGCTCCTGGGGGCGGGGAGGCTACACCTTC. The rearrangement links TRBV7-9 to TRBJ1-2; the D gene is possibly TRBD1 (6 bases). Germline assignment: CDR1 SEHNR and CDR2 FQNEAQ (reference sequence). The ends were cut back, 4 bases at V and 8 bases at J, with 14 bases in the middle. The CDR3 sequence is 13 residues long.

This clone appeared a single time. This chain links TRBV18 with TRBJ2-7; 7 bases are a match to TRBD1. V dropped 4 bases and J dropped 1; count of bases not matched to a gene: 7. The germline V gene encodes CDR1 KGHSH and CDR2 LQKENI. The CDR3 totals 15 residues. CDR3 bases: TGTGCCAGCTCACGAGACAGGGCTAATTCCTACGAGCAGTACTTC. This gives the protein CASSRDRANSYEQYF.